Below are 27 T cell receptor beta chains sequenced from a single sample in a study of T cells after yellow fever vaccination. TCRdb analysed the 5' RACE reads with MiXCR anew, one entry per CDR3 protein. In the table there are some 340,000 distinct CDR3 sequences, roughly 4.3% of which are singletons. This specimen consisted of PBMCs, obtained 5 days after the yellow fever booster vaccination. Receptors were obtained from a man younger than 30 who received the YFV17D yellow fever vaccine.

This sequence joins TRBV7-2 and TRBJ1-6; the match to TRBD1 covers 7 bases. This CDR3 is built from 14 residues. Germline CDR1 is SGHTA and CDR2 is FQGNSA. The V gene end was trimmed by 5 bases and the J gene end by 4 bases; junction bases not matched to a gene: 2. CDR3 amino acids: CASSRQGYNSPLHF. In DNA form, the CDR3 reads TGTGCCAGCAGCCGACAGGGTTATAATTCACCCCTCCACTTT.

This clonotype was detected only a few times. The chain is built from TRBV6-1 and TRBJ2-7; 7 bases agree with TRBD1. This CDR3 spans 12 amino acids. Trimming cost V 6 bases and J 4 bases; bases outside gene matches: 3. Germline CDR1 and CDR2: MNHNS and SASEGT. The DNA for the CDR3 is TGTGCCAGCAGGTCGGGACAGTACGAGCAGTACGTC. Translated, it gives CASRSGQYEQYV.

This clonotype was recorded many times. Here the CDR3 DNA reads TGCGCCAGCCGCCGTGAAGATATCGAGCAGTTCTTC. Translating gives CASRREDIEQFF. V and J are TRBV5-1 and TRBJ2-1; D is undetermined. The germline V gene has CDR1 SGHRS and CDR2 YFSETQ. CDR3 size: 12 residues. Between the trimmed V and J ends, which lost 7 bases and 10 bases, there was a span of 15 bases.

This clonotype came up many times. V usage is TRBV12-3 or TRBV12-4 and J usage is TRBJ2-4; a possible D gene is TRBD1 (7 bases). Deletions cut 5 bases from V and 0 bases from J, with 14 bases between. This CDR3 is built from 16 residues. The DNA for the CDR3 is TGTGCCAGCAGTGTATCAGGGGGGCCAGCCAAAAACATTCAGTACTTC. This gives the protein CASSVSGGPAKNIQYF.

The chain employs TRBV5-1 and TRBJ1-2; a possible D gene is TRBD1 (6 bases). V was shortened by 1 base and J by 4 bases, with 14 bases between the two germline ends. Germline V gene lookup returns CDR1 SGHRS and CDR2 YFSETQ. CDR3 length equals 15 residues. The CDR3 nucleotides are TGCGCCAGCAGCTTGAACAGGCTCAGGGGCTATGGCTACACCTTC. It translates to CASSLNRLRGYGYTF.

At least ten counts were recorded for this clonotype. The genes are TRBV25-1 and TRBJ2-3; D not certain. The V gene's germline CDR1 is MGHDK and CDR2 SYGVNS. Trimming took off 2 bases at V and 2 bases at J, with 8 bases between the two ends. This CDR3 is built from 14 residues. This chain's CDR3 is CASSEMETTDTQYF. CDR3 DNA sequence: TGTGCCAGCAGTGAAATGGAGACCACAGATACGCAGTATTTT.

In its sample, this clonotype was seen many times. The chain recombines TRBV5-1 with TRBJ2-4; a weak D match, TRBD2 (5 bases). Trimming took off 4 bases at V and 9 bases at J, with 8 bases between the two ends. The CDR3 totals 11 residues. Germline assignment: CDR1 SGHRS and CDR2 YFSETQ. CDR3 residues: CASSIRGIQYF. The CDR3 DNA follows: TGCGCCAGCAGCATCCGGGGCATTCAGTACTTC.

This clonotype was counted ten times or more. The chain employs TRBV10-2 and TRBJ2-5, with a weak D call TRBD2 (5 bases). The CDR3 has 15 amino acids. Trimming took 0 bases from V and 5 from J, leaving 13 bases between them. The V gene's germline CDR1 is WSHSY and CDR2 SAAADI. The CDR3 nucleotides are TGCGCCAGCAGTGAGTCAAAGGATCCGGGGGAGACCCAGTACTTC. This gives the protein CASSESKDPGETQYF.

The sample holds a few counts of this clonotype. The rearrangement joins TRBV6-5 to TRBJ1-6; weak D call: TRBD1 (5 bases). Trimming pared 6 bases from V and 8 bases from J, leaving 17 bases between. The CDR3 is made up of 15 amino acids. Germline loops: CDR1 MNHEY, CDR2 SVGAGI. CDR3 nucleotides: TGTGCCAGCAGCCCCCCAGGGCGGGTGGATTCACCCCTCCACTTT. Its translation: CASSPPGRVDSPLHF.

This clonotype was recorded at least ten times. This chain links TRBV27 with TRBJ2-3; 7 bases map to TRBD2. The V gene's germline CDR1 is MNHEY and CDR2 SMNVEV (reference sequence). Unmatched junction bases numbered 6, after V lost 7 bases and J lost 2 bases. CDR3 size: 14 residues. CDR3 amino acids: CASTSGTFTDTQYF. The CDR3 DNA follows: TGTGCCAGCACCAGCGGGACTTTCACAGATACGCAGTATTTT.

This sequence joins TRBV7-3 and TRBJ2-7; 7 bases are a match to TRBD1. Unmatched junction bases numbered 9, after V lost 3 bases and J lost 4 bases. The CDR3 is 15 residues long. The germline CDR1 and CDR2 sequences are SGHTA and FQGTGA. CDR3 region: CASSLGTGVGYEQYF. The CDR3 DNA follows: TGTGCCAGCAGCTTGGGCACAGGGGTCGGGTACGAGCAGTACTTC.

Only a few counts were recorded for this clonotype. The genes are TRBV12-3 or TRBV12-4 and TRBJ2-2, with D possibly TRBD1 on 5 matching bases. The CDR3 has 14 amino acids. V was shortened by 5 bases and J by 1 base, with 8 bases between the two germline ends. CDR3 sequence: CASSGAGNTGELFF. CDR3 in DNA: TGTGCCAGCAGTGGGGCAGGGAACACCGGGGAGCTGTTTTTT.

The chain couples TRBV20-1 to TRBJ2-1; 11 bases are a match to TRBD2. The CDR3 contains 13 residues. V dropped 5 bases and J dropped 8; count of bases not matched to a gene: 5. The V gene's germline CDR1 is DFQATT and CDR2 SNEGSKA (reference sequence). The CDR3 here is CSADSGGADEQFF. CDR3 nucleotides: TGCAGTGCTGATAGCGGGGGGGCCGATGAGCAGTTCTTC.

A few counts support this clonotype. This rearrangement joins TRBV7-8 to TRBJ2-7; 7 nucleotides agree with TRBD1. V lost 2 bases, J lost 4 bases, and 8 bases stayed unmatched. This CDR3 region has 15 residues. Germline CDR1 and CDR2: SGHVS and FQNEAQ. In DNA form, the CDR3 reads TGTGCCAGCAGCTTATATGGGGACAGCTTTTACGAGCAGTACTTC. Its translation is CASSLYGDSFYEQYF.

This clonotype was seen ten or more times. The chain recombines TRBV29-1 with TRBJ2-1; 9 bases are a match to TRBD2. V was pared by 5 bases and J by 8 bases, with 13 bases of the junction left unmatched. CDR1 is SQVTM, CDR2 ANQGSEA, per germline. The CDR3 is 15 residues long. CDR3 DNA sequence: TGCAGCGTTAATGCCGTAGCGGGACTAGCCGATGAGCAGTTCTTC. Translation gives CSVNAVAGLADEQFF.

Ten or more counts support this clonotype. The V gene is TRBV24-1, the J gene TRBJ2-1, with 9 bases matching TRBD2. V lost 4 bases, J lost 4 bases, and 7 bases stayed unmatched. CDR1 is KGHDR and CDR2 is SFDVKD in the germline V gene. The CDR3 spans 16 residues. Written as DNA, the CDR3 is TGTGCCACCAGTGAGTCCGGGACTAGCATGTACAATGAGCAGTTCTTC. Protein product: CATSESGTSMYNEQFF.

As DNA, the CDR3 is TGTGCCAGCAGTTATACGGGGCCGAACACCGGGGAGCTGTTTTTT. As protein: CASSYTGPNTGELFF. The V gene is TRBV6-2 or TRBV6-3, the J gene TRBJ2-2; tentatively, D is TRBD1 or TRBD2 (5 bases each). The V end was cut by 3 bases, the J end by 0 bases, with 8 bases between. This CDR3 has 15 residues. Germline loops: CDR1 MNHEY, CDR2 SVGEGT.

This clonotype has only a few counts. The genes are TRBV4-1 and TRBJ2-5; 12 nucleotides agree with TRBD1. CDR3 length equals 16 residues. The germline gives CDR1 MGHRA, CDR2 YSYEKL. J was trimmed by 5 bases and V by 1 base; bases with no gene match: 5. The chain's CDR3 is CASSQGGQGASETQYF. The CDR3 nucleotides read TGCGCCAGCAGCCAAGGGGGACAGGGGGCCTCGGAGACCCAGTACTTC.

V gene TRBV10-3 combines with J gene TRBJ1-1; D unclear. The CDR3 is 13 residues long. V was clipped by 4 bases and J by 1 base, with 7 bases between them. Germline loops: CDR1 ENHRY, CDR2 SYGVKD. The CDR3 nucleotides are TGTGCCATCAGTGGTCGGGGGAACACTGAAGCTTTCTTT. It yields the protein CAISGRGNTEAFF.

In its sample, this clonotype was seen many times. The chain joins TRBV12-3 or TRBV12-4 to TRBJ2-1; D could derive from TRBD1 or TRBD2 (5 bases each). The length of the CDR3 is 11 residues. The V end lost 3 bases, the J end lost 13 bases, and 10 bases lay between the germline ends. In DNA form, the CDR3 reads TGTGCCAGCAGTTTTTGGGACCACCAGTTCTTC. Translation gives CASSFWDHQFF.

The chain uses TRBV2 and TRBJ1-4; 7 bases fit TRBD1. Germline V gives CDR1 SNHLY, CDR2 FYNNEI. CDR3 length: 15 amino acids. V lost 7 bases, J lost 4 bases, and 9 bases stayed unmatched. The CDR3 is CASILGGTSNEKLFF. The CDR3 DNA is TGTGCCAGCATACTAGGGGGCACGAGTAATGAAAAACTGTTTTTT.

This CDR3 is CASSLFAATNEKLFF. CDR3 nucleotide sequence: TGTGCCAGCAGCTTATTTGCAGCAACTAATGAAAAACTGTTTTTT. The chain couples TRBV11-2 to TRBJ1-4, with D uncertain. Germline V gives CDR1 SGHAT, CDR2 FQNNGV. CDR3 length equals 15 residues. The germline V and J ends were trimmed by 2 bases and 0 bases, with 7 bases remaining between them.

This clonotype was seen ten or more times. The chain recombines TRBV12-3 or TRBV12-4 with TRBJ1-1; D not certain. The CDR3 runs 13 residues. V was shortened by 2 bases and J by 0 bases, with 4 bases between the two germline ends. In DNA form, the CDR3 reads TGTGCCAGCAGTTTATATGTGAACACTGAAGCTTTCTTT. Amino acids: CASSLYVNTEAFF.

The V gene is TRBV4-3, the J gene TRBJ2-7, with D tentatively TRBD1 (5 bases). The CDR3 is made up of 14 amino acids. In germline, CDR1 is LGHNA, CDR2 YSLEER. V dropped 9 bases and J dropped 0 bases, with 15 bases sitting between them. DNA of the CDR3: TGCGCCAGACTGGGGCAGGGTTTCTCCTACGAGCAGTACGTC. Translation gives CARLGQGFSYEQYV.

The table lists this clonotype with a few counts. CDR3 amino acids: CAIKGGQAGSPLHF. CDR3 nucleotide sequence: TGTGCCATCAAGGGAGGACAGGCTGGATCACCCCTCCACTTT. This chain links TRBV10-3 with TRBJ1-6, with TRBD1 identical over 7 bases. CDR1 and CDR2 from the germline V gene are ENHRY and SYGVKD. Trimming removed 7 bases from V and 10 bases from J; junction bases left unmatched: 10. CDR3 length equals 14 residues.

V gene TRBV6-2 or TRBV6-3 combines with J gene TRBJ2-1; a possible D gene is TRBD2 (6 bases). The V end was cut by 6 bases, the J end by 3 bases, with 12 bases between. The CDR3 is made up of 14 amino acids. CDR1 and CDR2 from the germline V gene are MNHEY and SVGEGT. CDR3 nucleotide sequence: TGTGCCAGCAGCCGCGACGGGGGCTACAATGAGCAGTTCTTC. Its translation is CASSRDGGYNEQFF.

J is TRBJ2-5 and V is TRBV11-2, with D perhaps matching TRBD1 (5 bases). Between the trimmed V and J ends, which lost 2 bases and 5 bases, there was a span of 12 bases. Germline loops: CDR1 SGHAT, CDR2 FQNNGV. The length of the CDR3 is 14 residues. CDR3 sequence: CASSLSGPWETQYF. The CDR3 DNA sequence: TGTGCCAGCAGCTTATCAGGGCCATGGGAGACCCAGTACTTC.